This section outlines one T cell receptor (beta chain) sequence together with its context. No antigen is known for it. The data were taken from a study of T cells after posttransplantation cyclophosphamide. The study, taken as a whole, reports: Tissue-infiltrating T cells from skin or gut overlapped little with blood T cells. Recipient CMV seropositivity and CMV reactivation strongly tracked TRB clonality.

Sequenced by immunoSEQ multiplex PCR; TCRdb stores in-frame clones only, minus some. The table lists a few thousand clones, 74% of them singletons. Busulfan-fludarabine conditioning, marrow transplant, and cyclophosphamide on days +3 and +4 were administered. The germline V gene has CDR1 SGHDT and CDR2 YYEEEE. Trimming left V 0 bases short and J 14 bases short, with 12 bases between. CDR3 length: 12 amino acids. The V call is TRBV5-6, the J call TRBJ2-4; tentative D call: TRBD1 (6 bases). The sample was PBMCs, taken after allogeneic stem cell transplant with posttransplant cyclophosphamide. This receptor was obtained from a female patient between 50 and 59 years old who received an allogeneic stem cell transplant from a related donor, was CMV-positive, and had no GVHD. The graft donor may account for some of the T cells. The chain's CDR3 is CASSLGAGQKYF. CDR3 DNA: TGTGCCAGCAGCTTGGGGGCAGGACAGAAGTACTTC.